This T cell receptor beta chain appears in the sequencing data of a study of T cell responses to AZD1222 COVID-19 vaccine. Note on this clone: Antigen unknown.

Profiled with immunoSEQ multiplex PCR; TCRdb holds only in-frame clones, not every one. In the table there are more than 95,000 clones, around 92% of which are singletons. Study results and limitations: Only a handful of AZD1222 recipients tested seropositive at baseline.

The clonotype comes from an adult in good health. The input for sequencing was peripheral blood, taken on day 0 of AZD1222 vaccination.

CDR3 in amino acids: CASSPTSGGLLYMAYEQYF. The CDR3 nucleotides are TGTGCCAGCAGCCCCACAAGTGGGGGGCTTCTCTACATGGCCTACGAGCAGTACTTC. This sequence joins TRBV7-2 and TRBJ2-7; D may correspond to TRBD1 or TRBD2 (6 bases each). Trimming took off 5 bases at V and 2 bases at J, with 28 bases between the two ends. From germline, CDR1 is SGHTA and CDR2 FQGNSA. The CDR3 contains 19 residues.